Listed below are T cell receptor beta chains from one sample, sequenced in a study of cytomegalovirus exposure and HLA in healthy donors. TCRdb's table, derived via immunoSEQ multiplex PCR, lists solely in-frame clones and lacks some. This table holds 95,000 to 150,000 clones, around four fifths found once. The sequenced sample was PBMCs. These TCRs come from a man in his 60s in good health and CMV-seropositive. Both conserved end residues are part of each CDR3. The D gene is left open where the match is weak. For some rows the clone size is stated as once, few or many, or as a class when expanded; others skip it.

>.|TRBJ2-5|TRBV18|.
CASSQVLLAAKETQYF
TGTGCCAGCTCACAAGTTTTATTAGCGGCGAAAGAGACCCAGTACTTC
>.|TRBJ1-2|TRBV7-8|TRBD1
CASSPLDRDYYGYTF
TGTGCCAGCAGCCCCCTGGACAGGGACTACTATGGCTACACCTTC
>once|TRBJ1-2|TRBV5-6|TRBD1
CASSSQDRGYTF
TGTGCCAGCAGCTCCCAGGACAGGGGCTACACCTTC
>once|TRBJ1-5|TRBV6-4|.
CASSVDRNQPQHF
TGTGCCAGCAGTGTGGACAGAAATCAGCCCCAGCATTTT
>few|TRBJ1-2|TRBV10-2|TRBD1
CASAPSQGANGGYTF
TGCGCCAGCGCGCCCTCTCAGGGGGCGAATGGAGGCTACACCTTC
>once|TRBJ2-5|TRBV7-7|.
CASSRSGAETQYF
TGTGCCAGCAGTAGGTCAGGGGCAGAGACCCAGTACTTC
>few|TRBJ1-1|TRBV11-2|.
CASSFTRDTEAFF
TGTGCCAGCAGCTTTACTCGGGACACTGAAGCTTTCTTT
>.|TRBJ2-5|TRBV9|TRBD1
CASTPRQGVNQETQYF
TGTGCCAGCACCCCCCGACAGGGGGTTAACCAAGAGACCCAGTACTTC
>.|TRBJ1-2|TRBV6-4|.
CASSQSVNYGYTF
TGTGCCAGCAGTCAATCAGTTAACTATGGCTACACCTTC
>.|TRBJ2-5|TRBV19|TRBD1
CASSHRDRGPGTQYF
TGTGCCAGTAGCCACCGGGACAGGGGCCCCGGGACCCAGTACTTC
>.|TRBJ2-7|TRBV5-4|TRBD2
CASSLGGGGAHEQYF
TGTGCCAGCAGCTTGGGTGGCGGGGGGGCCCACGAGCAGTACTTC
>.|TRBJ1-1|TRBV25-1|TRBD1
CASTRTGKEAFF
TGTGCCAGCACCAGGACAGGGAAAGAAGCTTTCTTT
>.|TRBJ1-4|TRBV28|TRBD1
CASSKDRGGEKLFF
TGTGCCAGCAGCAAGGACAGGGGAGGTGAAAAACTGTTTTTT
>.|TRBJ2-2|TRBV5-1|.
CATTGTPDNTGELFF
TGCGCCACCACCGGGACACCGGACAACACCGGGGAGCTGTTTTTT
>.|TRBJ1-2|TRBV11-2|.
CASSLGQKPGYTF
TGTGCCAGCAGCCTTGGACAGAAGCCTGGCTACACCTTC
>once|TRBJ1-6|TRBV9|.
CASSVEGRGSPLHF
TGTGCCAGCAGCGTAGAGGGTAGGGGTTCACCCCTCCACTTT
>few|TRBJ2-7|TRBV10-2|.
CASSDRVNEQYF
TGCGCCAGCAGTGATCGGGTCAACGAGCAGTACTTC
>few|TRBJ1-2|TRBV6-1|.
CASSEAQGLKNYGYTF
TGTGCCAGCAGTGAAGCCCAGGGATTAAAGAACTATGGCTACACCTTC
>few|TRBJ1-2|TRBV6-5|.
CASSLTPTISGYTF
TGTGCCAGCAGTTTGACACCGACCATCTCAGGCTACACCTTC
>once|TRBJ2-7|TRBV6-1|TRBD1
CASSPWDRGTYEQYF
TGTGCCAGCAGTCCCTGGGACAGGGGCACCTACGAGCAGTACTTC
>.|TRBJ1-1|TRBV9|.
CASSAAWATEAFF
TGTGCCAGCAGCGCTGCCTGGGCCACTGAAGCTTTCTTT
>.|TRBJ1-2|TRBV18|TRBD1
CASSPQTGAANNYGYTF
TGTGCCAGCTCACCACAAACAGGGGCCGCAAATAACTATGGCTACACCTTC
>.|TRBJ1-1|TRBV2|.
CASSEGGEGTEAFF
TGTGCCAGCAGTGAAGGGGGTGAGGGCACTGAAGCTTTCTTT
>.|TRBJ1-1|TRBV28|.
CSNTEAFF
TGCTCTAACACTGAAGCTTTCTTT
>.|TRBJ1-1|TRBV28|.
CASRRMNTEAFF
TGTGCCAGCAGGCGGATGAACACTGAAGCTTTCTTT
>few|TRBJ1-1|TRBV5-1|TRBD1
CASSLERQGVNTEAFF
TGCGCCAGCAGCTTGGAGAGACAGGGAGTGAACACTGAAGCTTTCTTT
>.|TRBJ1-1|TRBV30|.
CAWEVNNTEAFF
TGTGCCTGGGAGGTAAACAACACTGAAGCTTTCTTT
>.|TRBJ1-5|TRBV6-5|TRBD1
CASSTGGGQPQHF
TGTGCCAGCAGTACAGGGGGTGGACAGCCCCAGCATTTT
>once|TRBJ1-2|TRBV5-4|.
CASSLGGRLYGYTF
TGTGCCAGCAGCTTGGGTGGGCGCCTCTATGGCTACACCTTC
>.|TRBJ1-1|TRBV27|TRBD1
CASSLQGTTEAFF
TGTGCCAGCAGCTTACAGGGGACCACTGAAGCTTTCTTT
>.|TRBJ2-5|TRBV11-2|.
CASSSTGTLRLETQYF
TGTGCCAGCAGCTCTACAGGGACCCTCCGCCTGGAGACCCAGTACTTC
>.|TRBJ1-5|TRBV27|TRBD1
CASSPWIGGQGDSNQPQHF
TGTGCCAGCAGTCCTTGGATTGGGGGACAGGGAGATAGCAATCAGCCCCAGCATTTT
>.|TRBJ2-1|TRBV11-2|.
CASSWAAGPYNEQFF
TGTGCCAGCAGCTGGGCGGCGGGGCCCTACAATGAGCAGTTCTTC
>.|TRBJ1-5|TRBV2|.
CASSESGLGNQPQHF
TGTGCCAGCAGTGAGTCAGGTTTGGGCAATCAGCCCCAGCATTTT
>.|TRBJ2-1|TRBV10-3|TRBD2
CAISVGSGRINEQFF
TGTGCCATCAGTGTAGGTAGCGGGAGAATAAATGAGCAGTTCTTC
>.|TRBJ1-1|TRBV29-1|.
CSVQTGNTEAFF
TGCAGCGTCCAGACAGGGAACACTGAAGCTTTCTTT
>.|TRBJ2-7|TRBV5-1|.
CASSLSRQGGAEQYF
TGCGCCAGCAGCTTGTCTCGTCAGGGTGGTGCCGAGCAGTACTTC
>.|TRBJ1-1|TRBV5-1|TRBD1
CASSAGQGVNTEAFF
TGCGCCAGCAGCGCGGGACAGGGAGTGAACACTGAAGCTTTCTTT
>once|TRBJ1-2|TRBV28|.
CASSSERGPPYGGYTF
TGTGCCAGCAGTTCCGAAAGAGGGCCCCCCTACGGGGGCTACACCTTC
>.|TRBJ2-7|TRBV19|.
CASKIAAGSYEQYF
TGTGCCAGTAAGATCGCCGCAGGCTCCTACGAGCAGTACTTC
>.|TRBJ2-7|TRBV20-1|.
CSAPGHYEQYF
TGCAGTGCCCCAGGCCACTACGAGCAGTACTTC
>.|TRBJ1-2|TRBV28|TRBD1
CASSTRTGFHGYTF
TGTGCCAGCAGTACCCGGACAGGGTTTCATGGCTACACCTTC
>.|TRBJ1-6|TRBV6-5|.
CASAEWTANSPLHF
TGTGCCAGCGCCGAGTGGACAGCCAATTCACCCCTCCACTTT
>.|TRBJ1-5|TRBV5-1|TRBD1
CASSPGQGGNQPQHF
TGCGCCAGCAGCCCGGGACAGGGAGGCAATCAGCCCCAGCATTTT
>.|TRBJ1-1|TRBV6-1|TRBD1
CASSEAGQVNTEAFF
TGTGCCAGCAGTGAAGCTGGACAGGTGAACACTGAAGCTTTCTTT
>.|TRBJ2-7|TRBV6-5|TRBD2
CASSYRGLAGVLEQYF
TGTGCCAGCAGTTACCGGGGACTAGCGGGAGTTCTCGAGCAGTACTTC